These T cell receptor beta chains were read from a single sample in a study of blood T cell repertoires in COVID-19. The method was immunoSEQ multiplex PCR; TCRdb's version includes in-frame clones alone and lacks a portion of them. The sample contains a few hundred thousand clones, roughly 84% of which appear only once. The specimen sequenced was PBMCs or T cells enriched from blood (not recorded which). Every receptor here comes from a woman between 18 and 29 years old who had been exposed to COVID-19. The CDR3 runs from the conserved cysteine through the conserved F or W. The order of the fields is J gene, D gene, V gene, clone size, CDR3 protein, CDR3 DNA. The D gene is left open where the match is weak. Not all rows give a size; the values are once, few, many and, for expanded clones, a class.

J: TRBJ2-3
D: TRBD1
V: TRBV30
size: -
CDR3: CAWSRPVVGTGVRDTQYF
DNA: TGTGCCTGGAGTCGCCCCGTAGTAGGGACAGGGGTGCGGGATACGCAGTATTTT

J: TRBJ1-3
D: -
V: TRBV19
size: -
CDR3: CASMRGSFSGNTIYF
DNA: TGTGCCAGTATGCGGGGGTCCTTCTCTGGAAACACCATATATTTT

J: TRBJ1-6
D: TRBD1
V: TRBV24-1
size: -
CDR3: CATSVRDRGLGSPLHF
DNA: TGTGCCACCAGTGTGCGGGACAGGGGGCTGGGGTCACCCCTCCACTTT

J: TRBJ2-3
D: -
V: TRBV27
size: -
CDR3: CASSLLGPMGATSTDTQYF
DNA: TGTGCCAGCAGTTTACTGGGCCCGATGGGGGCAACTAGCACAGATACGCAGTATTTT

J: TRBJ1-4
D: TRBD1
V: TRBV5-1
size: -
CDR3: CASSSGQGTEKLFF
DNA: TGCGCCAGCAGCTCAGGACAGGGAACGGAAAAACTGTTTTTT

J: TRBJ2-2
D: -
V: TRBV12-1
size: -
CDR3: CASSPPGGSTGELFF
DNA: TGTGCCAGCAGCCCCCCAGGCGGGAGCACCGGGGAGCTGTTTTTT

J: TRBJ1-4
D: -
V: TRBV29-1
size: -
CDR3: CSVDQGRERLFF
DNA: TGCAGCGTTGACCAGGGCAGGGAACGACTGTTTTTT

J: TRBJ1-6
D: TRBD1
V: TRBV5-4
size: -
CDR3: CASSSRRTGLNSPLHF
DNA: TGTGCCAGCAGCTCCCGCCGGACAGGGTTGAATTCACCCCTCCACTTT

J: TRBJ1-5
D: -
V: TRBV7-5
size: -
CDR3: CARSSGVGNQPQHF
DNA: TGTGCCAGAAGTAGCGGGGTGGGCAATCAGCCCCAGCATTTT

J: TRBJ2-1
D: -
V: TRBV28
size: few
CDR3: CASSLASFQNEQFF
DNA: TGTGCCAGCAGTTTGGCTAGCTTCCAAAATGAGCAGTTCTTC

J: TRBJ1-2
D: TRBD1
V: TRBV5-5
size: -
CDR3: CASSWGQAGGYTF
DNA: TGTGCCAGCAGCTGGGGACAGGCGGGAGGCTACACCTTC

J: TRBJ2-1
D: -
V: TRBV2
size: few
CDR3: CGRSSYNEQFF
DNA: TGTGGCCGGAGCTCCTACAATGAGCAGTTCTTC

J: TRBJ1-3
D: TRBD1
V: TRBV19
size: -
CDR3: CASSAVNRGSSGNTIYF
DNA: TGTGCCAGTAGTGCTGTTAACAGGGGGTCCTCTGGAAACACCATATATTTT

J: TRBJ2-3
D: -
V: TRBV6-5
size: few
CDR3: CAGGGTDTQYF
DNA: TGTGCTGGCGGGGGCACAGATACGCAGTATTTT

J: TRBJ1-3
D: -
V: TRBV5-8
size: once
CDR3: CASGAGHLLWSSGNTIYF
DNA: TGTGCATCGGGAGCGGGACACCTCCTCTGGAGCTCTGGAAACACCATATATTTT

J: TRBJ2-7
D: -
V: TRBV29-1
size: once
CDR3: CSVVRGGEQYF
DNA: TGCAGCGTTGTAAGGGGAGGCGAGCAGTACTTC

J: TRBJ1-3
D: -
V: TRBV28
size: -
CDR3: CASSLWGASSGNTIYF
DNA: TGTGCCAGCAGTTTATGGGGGGCTAGCTCTGGAAACACCATATATTTT

J: TRBJ2-7
D: -
V: TRBV7-8
size: -
CDR3: CASSLPAGQGLYEQYF
DNA: TGTGCCAGCAGCTTACCGGCCGGGCAGGGACTCTACGAGCAGTACTTC

J: TRBJ2-3
D: TRBD1
V: TRBV7-8
size: -
CDR3: CASSLWGIPGQGNSDTQYF
DNA: TGTGCCAGCAGCCTTTGGGGCATACCGGGACAGGGAAATTCAGATACGCAGTATTTT

J: TRBJ1-4
D: TRBD1
V: TRBV3-1/TRBV3-2
size: few
CDR3: CASSRGQGMNEKLFF
DNA: TGTGCCAGCAGCCGGGGACAGGGGATGAATGAAAAACTGTTTTTT

J: TRBJ2-7
D: TRBD1
V: TRBV28
size: few
CDR3: CASNIPGQGVAQYF
DNA: TGTGCCAGCAACATCCCGGGACAGGGGGTCGCGCAGTACTTC

J: TRBJ1-5
D: -
V: TRBV6-5
size: -
CDR3: CASRAGPLSNQPQHF
DNA: TGTGCCAGCAGGGCGGGACCCTTAAGCAATCAGCCCCAGCATTTT

J: TRBJ2-5
D: -
V: TRBV5-4
size: -
CDR3: CASSLGGGIGVTQYF
DNA: TGTGCCAGCAGCTTGGGGGGGGGCATTGGAGTGACCCAGTACTTC

J: TRBJ2-1
D: TRBD1
V: TRBV7-8
size: -
CDR3: CASSLEQGYNEQFF
DNA: TGTGCCAGCAGCTTAGAACAGGGGTACAATGAGCAGTTCTTC